The present T cell receptor (beta chain) was sequenced within a study of CD8 T cells in ankylosing spondylitis. Broader study findings: Several highly homologous variants made up a TCR beta motif, and this motif appeared characteristic of ankylosing spondylitis blood. Reported data indicate significant enrichment of disease-linked clones within matched ankylosing spondylitis synovial fluid. Existing reports had already noted some motif variants in reactive arthritis synovial fluid and blood.

By quantitative 5'-RACE with molecular barcodes, the TCR beta libraries were made. In TCRdb, the 5' RACE reads were re-called with MiXCR into one record per CDR3 protein. The data show roughly 670,000 distinct CDR3 sequences, around 20% seen once. The sample holds a few counts of this clonotype. Its antigen is undetermined. CDR1 is DFQATT and CDR2 is SNEGSKA in the germline V gene (reference sequence). The CDR3 extends over 14 amino acids. The V gene end was trimmed by 5 bases and the J gene end by 5 bases; junction bases not matched to a gene: 5. This chain links TRBV20-1 with TRBJ2-3, with TRBD2 identical over 12 bases. Sequencing used blood, either unsorted or a sorted T cell fraction (not recorded which). This receptor was taken from a male donor with ankylosing spondylitis. CDR3 in DNA: TGCAGTGCTGGGGGACTAGCGGGCGGAGATACGCAGTATTTT. It encodes CSAGGLAGGDTQYF.